The present T cell receptor beta chain was sequenced within a study of a mutant IDH1 vaccine in newly diagnosed glioma. Looking at the study overall: Vaccines were begun 4-6 weeks after radiotherapy alone, or with temozolomide cycles. Participants attended visit V12, the safety follow-up, at week 35, and then attended visit V13 at week 47. Regarding the study as a whole: Pseudoprogression seemingly bore no relation to changes in top peripheral T cell clonotypes.

Trimming left V 1 base short and J 8 bases short, with 9 bases between. CDR1 is SGDLS and CDR2 is YYNGEE in the germline V gene. The CDR3 length is 12 residues. Described time point: week 47, end of study. Mutant IDH1 20-mer peptide, at 300 ug, made up each vaccine dose, with topical imiquimod. The method was immunoSEQ multiplex PCR; TCRdb's version includes in-frame clones alone and lacks a portion of them. The repertoire consists of tens of thousands of clones, with roughly four fifths occurring once and the leading ten covering 3.2%. Regarding this clone: Its antigen is currently unknown.

This sequence was found in a woman aged 50 to 65 with glioma. The rearrangement joins TRBV9 to TRBJ1-2; no clear D gene. This material consisted of PBMCs, taken from a glioma patient whose treatment included an IDH1 peptide vaccine. The CDR3 nucleotides are TGTGCCAGCAGCGTAAGAGAGGGAGGCTACACCTTC. Translating gives CASSVREGGYTF.